The 5 T cell receptor beta chains in this list originate from one sample, sequenced in a study of blood T cell repertoires in COVID-19. This table comes from immunoSEQ multiplex PCR, and its TCRdb copy is limited to in-frame clones, with some not included. The sample gives 16,000 or so clones, 80% to 90% of which show up once; 9% to 12% is in the top ten. The sequencing input was peripheral blood. Receptors were obtained from a man at least 80 years old with acute or convalescent COVID-19.

The rearrangement links TRBV18 to TRBJ2-2, with 14 bases fitting TRBD2. Germline CDR1 KGHSH, CDR2 LQKENI. This CDR3 has 17 amino acids. The junction had 6 bases not matched to a gene; V was cut back by 3 bases and J by 6 bases. CDR3 DNA sequence: TGTGCCAGCTCACCGGGACTAGCGGGAGCAGTGTCCGGGGAGCTGTTTTTT. Translation: CASSPGLAGAVSGELFF.

This sequence joins TRBV7-2 and TRBJ2-7; D is ambiguous. Per germline, CDR1 SGHTA and CDR2 FQGNSA. V was trimmed by 5 bases and J by 2 bases, leaving 7 bases between them. The CDR3 is 12 amino acids. CDR3 in DNA: TGTGCCAGCAGCCTACCTACCTACGAGCAGTACTTC. Protein sequence: CASSLPTYEQYF.

The chain has TRBV5-1 and TRBJ2-1; no clear D. Germline CDR1 SGHRS, CDR2 YFSETQ. Trimming pared 2 bases from V and 8 bases from J, leaving 14 bases between. This CDR3 has 14 residues. The CDR3 sequence: CASSLYGPLDEQFF. CDR3 DNA sequence: TGCGCCAGCAGCTTATACGGTCCGCTAGATGAGCAGTTCTTC.

V gene TRBV3-1 (or the pseudogene TRBV3-2) combines with J gene TRBJ1-2, with D perhaps matching TRBD1 (5 bases). This CDR3 contains 14 residues. The V gene's germline CDR1 is LGHDT and CDR2 YNNKEL (reference sequence). V lost 2 bases and J 4 bases, leaving 11 bases between the germline ends. Written as DNA, the CDR3 is TGTGCCAGCAGCCAAATCGGGACTGGCTATGGCTACACCTTC. This gives the protein CASSQIGTGYGYTF.

The gene calls are TRBV5-4 and TRBJ1-6; TRBD1 aligns across 8 bases. Germline CDR1 reads SGHNT; CDR2 reads YYREEE (reference sequence). The CDR3 is 16 amino acids. The junction had 7 bases not matched to a gene; V was cut back by 0 bases and J by 8 bases. The CDR3 here is CASSLGGQEDYSPLHF. The CDR3 DNA is TGTGCCAGCAGCTTGGGGGGACAGGAGGATTATTCACCCCTCCACTTT. Complete variable domain (other parts from reference TRBV5-4 and TRBJ1-6): ETGVTQSPTHLIKTRGQQVTLRCSSQSGHNTVSWYQQALGQGPQFIFQYYREEENGRGNFPPRFSGLQFPNYSSELNVNALELDDSALYLCASSLGGQEDYSPLHFGNGTRLTVT.